This TCR beta chain came from a study of cytomegalovirus exposure and HLA in healthy donors. The CDR3 is 16 residues long. V shed 6 bases, J shed 8 bases, and the junction held 13 bases outside the gene matches. Germline-derived CDR1 and CDR2 are MNHNY and SVGAGI (reference sequence). 60 Vbeta and 13 Jbeta primers were used in PCR. Data came from immunoSEQ multiplex PCR; TCRdb stores just in-frame clones and leaves some out. The sample has roughly 110,000 clones, 70% to 85% seen once. As for this clone: Its antigen is still unknown.

Whole-study results and caveats: In a later analysis, productive TCRs from donors in an Asian-associated ancestry cluster reportedly carried fewer N-insertions than the cohort mean. Judged likely to be a sequencing artifact was a cluster of highly shared sequence variants.

The chain recombines TRBV6-6 with TRBJ2-1, with 10 positions matching TRBD1. The clonotype was recovered from a male donor in good health and CMV-seronegative. The sequencing input was PBMCs. The CDR3 DNA reads as TGTGCCAGCAGACCACCGGGACAGGGGAGTTTCGATGAGCAGTTCTTC. This sequence encodes CASRPPGQGSFDEQFF.